This TCR beta chain was recorded in a study of monozygotic twins with inflammatory bowel disease. Study outcomes and limitations: Limited power may explain why concordant and discordant twins showed no difference in repertoire similarity. Inverse Simpson values showed less TCRbeta diversity in IBD patients than in their healthy co-twins.

Worth noting for this clonotype: The antigen remains unidentified.

With around 15 and 9 cycles respectively, two nested PCRs were carried out on TCRalpha and TCRbeta cDNA. TCRdb reprocessed the 5' RACE reads and reports one entry per CDR3 protein, with no DNA. This table lists 140,000 to 150,000 distinct CDR3 sequences. The CDR3 has 11 amino acids. CDR1 and CDR2 (germline): SQVTM, ANQGSEA. What was sequenced was blood. This chain connects TRBV29-1 to TRBJ2-7; TCRdb names TRBD1, which stays unverified in the absence of DNA. The TCR sequence derives from a human donor with ulcerative colitis or Crohn's disease, or a healthy co-twin of an affected twin (not recorded which). The chain's CDR3 is CSVMDSYEQYF.